This entry lists 28 T cell receptor beta chains sequenced from one sample in a study of T cell responses to AZD1222 COVID-19 vaccine. Libraries were prepared by immunoSEQ multiplex PCR; TCRdb keeps only in-frame clonotypes and omits some of them. The sample includes roughly 120,000 clones, roughly 88% of them seen just once. The specimen was peripheral blood, collected on day 0 of MenACWY control vaccination. These receptors originate from an adult in good health.

This chain uses TRBV11-2 with TRBJ2-2, with D maybe TRBD1 (6 bases). Per the germline V gene, CDR1 is SGHAT and CDR2 is FQNNGV. The CDR3 contains 14 residues. Trimming pared 2 bases from V and 6 bases from J, leaving 10 bases between. This CDR3 reads CASSLPTGSGELFF. The DNA of the CDR3 is TGTGCCAGCAGCTTACCGACAGGCTCCGGGGAGCTGTTTTTT.

The chain links TRBV5-1 to TRBJ2-7; D tentatively fits TRBD1 or TRBD2 (5 bases each). The CDR3 totals 14 residues. V was pared by 0 bases and J by 2 bases, with 9 bases between. Germline lookup yields CDR1 SGHRS and CDR2 YFSETQ. The CDR3 DNA sequence: TGCGCCAGCAGCTTGGCCGGGGCCCCCTACGAGCAGTACTTC. Translating gives CASSLAGAPYEQYF.

This clone came up a few times. This sequence joins TRBV12-3 or TRBV12-4 and TRBJ1-3; 7 bases are a match to TRBD1. The ends lost 6 bases at V and 4 bases at J; junction bases unmatched: 0. This CDR3 region has 12 residues. The CDR3 loop reads CASRTGGNTIYF. The CDR3, as DNA: TGTGCCAGCAGGACAGGGGGAAACACCATATATTTT.

The chain has TRBV12-3 or TRBV12-4 and TRBJ1-3; D is undetermined. The CDR3 is 13 amino acids. The V end lost 2 bases, the J end lost 5 bases, and 7 bases lay between the germline ends. CDR3 in DNA: TGTGCCAGCAGTTTAAACCAAAGAAACACCATATATTTT. Translated, it gives CASSLNQRNTIYF.

The chain employs TRBV28 and TRBJ1-3; D remains unclear. Deletions cut 10 bases from V and 2 bases from J, with 15 bases between. The CDR3 consists of 14 residues. CDR1 MDHEN and CDR2 SYDVKM come from the germline V gene. The CDR3: CATTPPTPGNTIYF. CDR3 bases: TGTGCCACCACCCCCCCTACCCCTGGAAACACCATATATTTT.

The J gene is TRBJ2-3, the V gene TRBV19, with 7 bases fitting TRBD1. The V gene's germline CDR1 is LNHDA and CDR2 SQIVND (reference sequence). The CDR3 covers 15 residues. Trimming removed 2 bases from V and 0 bases from J; junction bases left unmatched: 2. CDR3 DNA: TGTGCCAGTAGTATAAGGGGACAGAGCACAGATACGCAGTATTTT. Residues: CASSIRGQSTDTQYF. The whole variable domain, filled in from reference TRBV19 and TRBJ2-3, reads DGGITQSPKYLFRKEGQNVTLSCEQNLNHDAMYWYRQDPGQGLRLIYYSQIVNDFQKGDIAEGYSVSREKKESFPLTVTSAQKNPTAFYLCASSIRGQSTDTQYFGPGTRLTVL.

This chain joins TRBV3-1 (or the pseudogene TRBV3-2) and TRBJ2-2; 10 bases are a match to TRBD2. After removal of 2 bases from V and 7 bases from J, the junction contained 10 bases not matched to a gene. The CDR3 spans 17 residues. Germline assignment: CDR1 LGHDT and CDR2 YNNKEL (reference sequence). CDR3 DNA: TGTGCCAGCAGCCAACTCGGAGCGGGAGGGCCGGACGGGGAGCTGTTTTTT. Protein: CASSQLGAGGPDGELFF.

The gene calls are TRBV14 and TRBJ2-7, with 8 bases matching TRBD2. CDR3 length: 15 amino acids. Germline V gene lookup returns CDR1 SGHDN and CDR2 FVKESK. The trim removed 4 bases at V and 3 bases at J, leaving 8 bases unmatched. CDR3 in DNA: TGTGCCAGCAGCCTTGGGCCGGGACTAGTCTACGAGCAGTACTTC. It specifies CASSLGPGLVYEQYF.

The chain recombines TRBV21-1 with TRBJ1-5. TRBV21-1 is a documented pseudogene. This CDR3 comprises 17 residues. The CDR3 sequence: CASSTGGGVGSNQPQHF. CDR3 bases: TGTGCCAGCAGCACCGGCGGGGGCGTAGGAAGCAATCAGCCCCAGCATTTT.

Note on this clone: Its ends do not fully match the called genes, so a read error is possible. The chain links TRBV7-7 to TRBJ1-5, with 8 nucleotides matching TRBD1. Germline V gene lookup returns CDR1 SSHAT and CDR2 FNYEAQ (reference sequence). The CDR3 contains 16 residues. The CDR3 DNA sequence: TGTGCTAGCAGCTGCCGACAGGGGAGTGGCAATCAGCCCCAGCATTTT. Its protein product is CASSCRQGSGNQPQHF.

This sequence joins TRBV11-3 and TRBJ2-5, with unresolved D. The CDR3 extends over 13 amino acids. V was trimmed by 3 bases and J by 1 base, leaving 6 bases between them. The germline gives CDR1 SGHNT, CDR2 YENEEA. DNA for the CDR3: TGTGCCAGCAGCTTCGGTCCCCAAGAGACCCAGTACTTC. This gives the protein CASSFGPQETQYF.

The chain combines TRBV5-4 with TRBJ2-6; 12 positions match TRBD2. Germline V gene data show CDR1 as SGHNT and CDR2 as YYREEE (reference sequence). The CDR3 loop spans 18 amino acids. The J segment lost 0 bases and the V segment lost 4 bases, leaving 5 bases of the junction unmatched. This CDR3 is CASSGTSGPRSGANVLTF. The DNA of the CDR3 is TGTGCCAGCAGCGGGACTAGCGGGCCACGCTCTGGGGCCAACGTCCTGACTTTC.

The chain uses TRBV5-1 and TRBJ1-4, with D perhaps matching TRBD1 (6 bases). Germline V gene lookup returns CDR1 SGHRS and CDR2 YFSETQ. This CDR3 comprises 17 residues. V lost 1 base to trimming and J lost 4 bases, with 17 bases between them. The CDR3 bases are TGCGCCAGCAGCTTGCGTAGTTGGGGGGCGAATAATGAAAAACTGTTTTTT. This encodes CASSLRSWGANNEKLFF. The variable domain in full, with the rest retrieved from reference TRBV5-1 and TRBJ1-4, is KAGVTQTPRYLIKTRGQQVTLSCSPISGHRSVSWYQQTPGQGLQFLFEYFSETQRNKGNFPGRFSGRQFSNSRSEMNVSTLELGDSALYLCASSLRSWGANNEKLFFGSGTQLSVL.

This sequence joins TRBV28 and TRBJ2-4, with 9 bases that match TRBD2. The V gene's germline CDR1 is MDHEN and CDR2 SYDVKM. The junction had 9 bases not matched to a gene; V was cut back by 4 bases and J by 8 bases. This CDR3 has 15 amino acids. CDR3 amino acids: CASSSAAGGVDIQYF. CDR3 nucleotides: TGTGCCAGCAGTTCCGCAGCGGGAGGCGTGGACATTCAGTACTTC.

This clone came up once. The rearrangement uses TRBV16 and TRBJ1-1; TRBD1 matches 8 bases. The V gene's germline CDR1 is KGHSY and CDR2 FQNENV. This CDR3 spans 12 amino acids. V was clipped by 4 bases and J by 11 bases; unmatched bases: 6. The CDR3 protein is CASSRQGASAFF. The DNA for the CDR3 is TGTGCCAGCAGCCGCCAGGGGGCGAGCGCTTTCTTT.

V is TRBV7-9 and J is TRBJ1-2; no firm D call. CDR1 is SEHNR, CDR2 FQNEAQ, per germline (reference sequence). This CDR3 region has 15 residues. The V gene lost 5 bases and the J gene lost 1 base, with 14 bases spanning the gap. CDR3 sequence (DNA): TGTGCCAGCAGCCCCCGGACGGGTTTTAACTATGGCTACACCTTC. Protein sequence: CASSPRTGFNYGYTF.

The CDR3 is CASSLGGSGGGEQYF. The CDR3 DNA follows: TGTGCCAGCAGCTTAGGGGGGAGTGGGGGCGGCGAGCAGTACTTC. The genes are TRBV7-6 and TRBJ2-7; a weak D match, TRBD1 (6 bases). CDR3 length: 15 amino acids. Trimming pared 1 base from V and 6 bases from J, leaving 16 bases between. Per germline, CDR1 SGHVS and CDR2 FNYEAQ. The full variable domain, rest sourced from reference TRBV7-6 and TRBJ2-7, is GAGVSQSPRYKVTKRGQDVALRCDPISGHVSLYWYRQALGQGPEFLTYFNYEAQQDKSGLPNDRFSAERPEGSISTLTIQRTEQRDSAMYRCASSLGGSGGGEQYFGPGTRLTVT.

The V gene is TRBV29-1, the J gene TRBJ2-7; maybe TRBD2 (5 bases). Germline V gives CDR1 SQVTM, CDR2 ANQGSEA. The V gene lost 0 bases and the J gene lost 2 bases, with 11 bases spanning the gap. This CDR3 has 14 residues. The CDR3 loop reads CSVEDPSAAYEQYF. In nucleotides, the CDR3 is TGCAGCGTTGAAGACCCCTCAGCGGCCTACGAGCAGTACTTC.

CDR3 amino acids: CATSRALRDDEKLFF. CDR3 DNA: TGTGCCACCAGCAGAGCTCTGAGGGATGATGAAAAACTGTTTTTT. The chain uses TRBV15 and TRBJ1-4; D uncertain. V was clipped by 1 base and J by 6 bases, with 12 bases between them. The CDR3 is made up of 15 amino acids. Germline V gene sequence: CDR1 LNHNV, CDR2 YYDKDF (reference sequence). The full variable domain, in which reference TRBV15 and TRBJ1-4 provide the parts outside the CDR3, is DAMVIQNPRYQVTQFGKPVTLSCSQTLNHNVMYWYQQKSSQAPKLLFHYYDKDFNNEADTPDNFQSRRPNTSFCFLDIRSPGLGDTAMYLCATSRALRDDEKLFFGSGTQLSVL.

Only a few counts were recorded for this clone. The rearrangement uses TRBV2 and TRBJ1-1; weak D call: TRBD1 (6 bases). Germline CDR1 SNHLY, CDR2 FYNNEI. Trimming cost V 10 bases and J 1 base, with 16 bases left between them. This CDR3 is 14 amino acids long. CDR3 region: CATLGGRGNTEAFF. In DNA form, the CDR3 reads TGTGCCACCCTGGGGGGGCGCGGGAACACTGAAGCTTTCTTT. Full variable domain (missing parts from reference TRBV2 and TRBJ1-1): EPEVTQTPSHQVTQMGQEVILRCVPISNHLYFYWYRQILGQKVEFLVSFYNNEISEKSEIFDDQFSVERPDGSNFTLKIRSTKLEDSAMYFCATLGGRGNTEAFFGQGTRLTVV.

Worth noting for this clone: A read error may produce the germline difference seen at one junction end. This chain uses TRBV25-1 with TRBJ2-7; D not certain. The CDR3 is 11 amino acids. The germline V gene has CDR1 MGHDK and CDR2 SYGVNS. This CDR3 is CASSEATILWF. CDR3 nucleotides: TGTGCCAGCAGTGAAGCTACGATTTTATGGTTC.

The CDR3 is CASSYSIGGTGELFF. The CDR3 region has the DNA TGTGCCAGCAGTTACTCGATAGGGGGCACCGGGGAGCTGTTTTTT. This chain joins TRBV6-5 and TRBJ2-2; tentative D call: TRBD1 (6 bases). The germline gives CDR1 MNHEY, CDR2 SVGAGI. The CDR3 covers 15 residues. The V gene lost 0 bases and the J gene lost 4 bases, with 9 bases spanning the gap.

The chain joins TRBV7-3 to TRBJ2-1, with 11 nucleotides matching TRBD2. Germline lookup yields CDR1 SGHTA and CDR2 FQGTGA. The CDR3 has 14 amino acids. V was pared by 5 bases and J by 5 bases, with 2 bases of the junction left unmatched. The CDR3 is CASSTSGSHNEQFF. In DNA, the CDR3 is TGTGCCAGCAGCACTAGCGGGAGCCACAATGAGCAGTTCTTC.

The rearrangement links TRBV9 to TRBJ2-1; 12 bases agree with TRBD2. In germline, CDR1 is SGDLS, CDR2 YYNGEE. The CDR3 is made up of 17 amino acids. The ends lost 0 bases at V and 6 bases at J; junction bases unmatched: 7. The DNA for the CDR3 is TGTGCCAGCAGCGTAGGGGCTAGCGGGAGGGCCCTCAATGAGCAGTTCTTC. Amino acids: CASSVGASGRALNEQFF.

V and J are TRBV25-1 and TRBJ1-4; D is perhaps TRBD1 (5 bases). Germline lookup yields CDR1 MGHDK and CDR2 SYGVNS. The CDR3 sequence is 16 residues long. The germline V and J ends were trimmed by 2 bases and 8 bases, with 18 bases remaining between them. The CDR3 DNA sequence: TGTGCCAGCAGTGAAGTGGCGGGGGTAAGGATCGAAAAACTGTTTTTT. As protein: CASSEVAGVRIEKLFF.

The CDR3 reads CASSLAGGAGNTIYF. CDR3 DNA: TGTGCCAGCAGCTTGGCGGGGGGGGCTGGAAACACCATATATTTT. The chain recombines TRBV5-4 with TRBJ1-3; TRBD1 is a possible D gene (5 bases). Germline-derived CDR1 and CDR2 are SGHNT and YYREEE (reference sequence). The CDR3 sequence is 15 residues long. V was shortened by 0 bases and J by 2 bases, with 9 bases between the two germline ends.

V usage is TRBV27 and J usage is TRBJ2-3; maybe TRBD2 (6 bases). The ends were cut back, 5 bases at V and 1 base at J, with 7 bases in the middle. Germline V gives CDR1 MNHEY, CDR2 SMNVEV (reference sequence). The CDR3 spans 13 residues. The chain's CDR3 is CASSPGGTDTQYF. CDR3 DNA: TGTGCCAGCAGTCCGGGAGGCACAGATACGCAGTATTTT.

The table lists this clone with a count of one. The J gene is TRBJ1-2, the V gene TRBV11-2, with 7 positions matching TRBD1. The CDR3 consists of 15 residues. Trimming cost V 5 bases and J 4 bases; bases outside gene matches: 10. Germline assignment: CDR1 SGHAT and CDR2 FQNNGV. CDR3 DNA sequence: TGTGCCAGCAGCACCCCCGACAGGGCTGGCTATGGCTACACCTTC. It yields the protein CASSTPDRAGYGYTF.